In its sample, the clone carrying this T cell receptor (beta chain) was seen once. Antigen specificity is unknown. This sample was included in a study of shared clonotypes between healthy human individuals. Overall study results and limits: The authors sampled blood alone, and tissue repertoires likely differ.

Germline lookup yields CDR1 LNHDA and CDR2 SQIVND (reference sequence). The CDR3 covers 15 residues. V trimming: 3 bases; J trimming: 5 bases; junction bases outside the gene matches: 7. CD8 cells regarded as naive lacked CD45RO, were positively chosen for CCR7, and omitted terminally differentiated effector memory CD45RA+ cells. Profiling relied on immunoSEQ multiplex PCR, and the TCRdb table lists in-frame clones only, not all of them. The sample lists under 600,000 clones; 95% to 98% were seen once. The sequence derives from a man younger than 40 in good health. Sequenced: naive CD8+ T cells sorted from blood. V and J are TRBV19 and TRBJ1-2, with 9 bases fitting TRBD1. CDR3 nucleotide sequence: TGTGCCAGTAGTATGAGCGTCGGGACAGGGTATGGCTACACCTTC. Encoded protein: CASSMSVGTGYGYTF.